One and the same sample provided the 9 T cell receptor beta chains below, sequenced in a study of shared clonotypes between healthy human individuals. Generated by immunoSEQ multiplex PCR, the TCRdb table keeps only in-frame clones and is missing some. The repertoire holds roughly 2.1 million clones, with around 93% as singletons. Cells designated naive CD8 were CD45RO-negative and were positively selected for CCR7, with terminally differentiated effector memory CD45RA+ cells excluded. Sequencing was carried out using naive CD8+ T cells from PBMCs. Source of these receptors: a man between 18 and 35 years old in good health. Some clones in this sample may be carry-over from other donors' samples.

The chain carries TRBV4-3 and TRBJ1-2; D perhaps matches TRBD1 (5 bases). Germline CDR1 reads LGHNA; CDR2 reads YSLEER. The germline V and J ends were trimmed by 0 bases and 7 bases, with 15 bases remaining between them. This CDR3 is built from 15 residues. CDR3 bases: TGCGCCAGCAGCCAAGATCTAGGGGCCTATAGTGGCTACACCTTC. It codes for CASSQDLGAYSGYTF.

Turning to this clone: This sample also contains other DNA sequences that code for the same CDR3. The rearrangement uses TRBV19 and TRBJ2-7, with 7 bases fitting TRBD1. V lost 3 bases and J lost 5; bases outside the gene matches: 4. CDR3 size: 13 residues. The germline V gene encodes CDR1 LNHDA and CDR2 SQIVND (reference sequence). CDR3 coding DNA: TGTGCCAGTAGTATGAGGGGGCGGGACGAGCAGTACTTC. Amino acid sequence: CASSMRGRDEQYF.

This chain connects TRBV19 to TRBJ2-7; the match to TRBD2 covers 10 bases. Per the germline V gene, CDR1 is LNHDA and CDR2 is SQIVND (reference sequence). V lost 3 bases, J lost 5 bases, and 7 bases stayed unmatched. This CDR3 is built from 15 residues. CDR3 sequence reads: CASSILASGSHEQYF. CDR3 nucleotides: TGTGCCAGTAGTATCCTGGCTAGCGGGAGCCACGAGCAGTACTTC.

The CDR3 here is CASSLTAAGYSYEQYF. In DNA form, the CDR3 reads TGTGCCAGCAGCTTAACTGCGGCGGGTTACTCCTACGAGCAGTACTTC. This chain joins TRBV5-6 and TRBJ2-7, with D maybe TRBD2 (5 bases). Germline V gives CDR1 SGHDT, CDR2 YYEEEE. The CDR3 contains 16 residues. The germline V and J ends were trimmed by 2 bases and 0 bases, with 15 bases remaining between them.

V usage is TRBV27 and J usage is TRBJ2-7; 7 nucleotides match TRBD2. V lost 3 bases and J lost 0; bases outside the gene matches: 8. The CDR3 is 16 amino acids. From germline, CDR1 is MNHEY and CDR2 SMNVEV (reference sequence). CDR3 bases: TGTGCCAGCAGTTTTAGGCTAGCGGTCGACTCCTACGAGCAGTACTTC. It yields the protein CASSFRLAVDSYEQYF.

The V and J genes are TRBV9 and TRBJ1-2, with 10 bases identical to TRBD1. The V gene's germline CDR1 is SGDLS and CDR2 YYNGEE. This CDR3 comprises 17 residues. The V gene end was trimmed by 4 bases and the J gene end by 3 bases; junction bases not matched to a gene: 12. Written as DNA, the CDR3 is TGTGCCAGCAGCCCCAGTGGGTGGGGACAGGGGTACTATGGCTACACCTTC. Translation: CASSPSGWGQGYYGYTF. The full variable domain, completed using reference TRBV9 and TRBJ1-2, is DSGVTQTPKHLITATGQRVTLRCSPRSGDLSVYWYQQSLDQGLQFLIQYYNGEERAKGNILERFSAQQFPDLHSELNLSSLELGDSALYFCASSPSGWGQGYYGYTFGSGTRLTVV.

The genes are TRBV4-1 and TRBJ1-3; no definite D call. Germline CDR1 is MGHRA and CDR2 is YSYEKL. This CDR3 spans 16 amino acids. V dropped 0 bases and J dropped 0 bases, with 9 bases sitting between them. CDR3 residues: CASSQDWESSGNTIYF. Written as DNA, the CDR3 is TGCGCCAGCAGCCAAGATTGGGAGAGCTCTGGAAACACCATATATTTT.

The chain uses TRBV28 and TRBJ1-1; D is unclear. Germline V lookup: CDR1 MDHEN, CDR2 SYDVKM. Trimming pared 5 bases from V and 1 base from J, leaving 8 bases between. The CDR3 has 13 residues. This chain's CDR3 is CASSSYGNTEAFF. The CDR3 region has the DNA TGTGCCAGCAGTAGTTACGGGAACACTGAAGCTTTCTTT.

The gene calls are TRBV28 and TRBJ2-6, with 8 bases identical to TRBD1. With V trimmed by 4 bases and J by 0 bases, 8 bases remained unmatched. Germline values: CDR1 MDHEN, CDR2 SYDVKM. The CDR3 sequence is 18 residues long. The CDR3 bases are TGTGCCAGCAGTTCCCCGGGACAGGTGAACTCTGGGGCCAACGTCCTGACTTTC. Its translation is CASSSPGQVNSGANVLTF.